These 10 T cell receptor beta chains were sequenced from one sample in a study of T cells in Graves' hyperthyroidism and ophthalmopathy (dated by TCRdb to 2018 to 2020). The library was produced with multiplex PCR. Sequencer: Illumina HiSeq 2000. TCR beta CDR3 regions were amplified from RNA transcripts. The first round of RT-PCR for the TCR CDR3 was performed with the HTBI primer set and the Qiagen OneStep RT-PCR kit. TCRdb's own reprocessing of the public reads used fastp at Q25 and MiXCR and kept productive beta chains. Rows merge per CDR3 protein into single entries with the most common DNA and genes. The sample contains over 150,000 distinct CDR3 sequences, 15% to 20% of them found a single time. 25% to 35% of the sample is in the top ten clones. Sequenced input: blood. These receptors were obtained from a woman aged 50 to 65 with Graves' hyperthyroidism.

This clonotype was detected a few times. J is TRBJ1-1 and V is TRBV6-1; no clear D. The V gene's germline CDR1 is MNHNS and CDR2 SASEGT. The CDR3 covers 14 residues. V shed 0 bases and J shed 5 bases, with 10 bases lying between them. DNA for the CDR3: TGTGCCAGCAGTGAAGCGTCCTTTTGGACTGAAGCTTTCTTT. Amino acids: CASSEASFWTEAFF.

The chain recombines TRBV14 with TRBJ1-6; D unresolved. There are 13 residues in the CDR3. Germline values: CDR1 SGHDN, CDR2 FVKESK. Trimming cost V 2 bases and J 9 bases, with 8 bases left between them. This CDR3 reads CASSQSLGSPLHF. CDR3 sequence (DNA): TGTGCCAGCAGCCAAAGTCTAGGTTCACCCCTCCACTTT.

A few counts support this clonotype. This could be a read error, since a much larger clone is one nucleotide away. The J gene is TRBJ1-5, the V gene TRBV7-2; unclear D gene. CDR1 and CDR2 from the germline V gene are SGHTA and FQGNSA. There are 14 residues in the CDR3. CDR3 coding DNA: TGTGCCAGCAGCCCGACTGATAGCAATAAGCCCCAGCATTTT. This gives the protein CASSPTDSNKPQHF.

This clonotype was recorded at least ten times. The CDR3 DNA reads TGTGCCAGCAGCTTGGTCGGGACAGATACGCAGTATTTT. It encodes CASSLVGTDTQYF. This chain links TRBV7-2 with TRBJ2-3, with D hard to call. The CDR3 sequence is 13 residues long. Germline V gives CDR1 SGHTA, CDR2 FQGNSA. Between the trimmed V and J ends, which lost 3 bases and 3 bases, there was a span of 7 bases. Drawing the rest from reference TRBV7-2 and TRBJ2-3, the complete variable domain is GAGVSQSPSNKVTEKGKDVELRCDPISGHTALYWYRQSLGQGLEFLIYFQGNSAPDKSGLPSDRFSAERTGGSVSTLTIQRTQQEDSAVYLCASSLVGTDTQYFGPGTRLTVL.

The sample holds many counts of this clonotype. This chain joins TRBV12-3 or TRBV12-4 and TRBJ2-3, with 9 bases that match TRBD2. The CDR3 length is 15 residues. The V segment lost 4 bases and the J segment 3 bases; nucleotides outside the gene matches: 5. CDR3 amino acids: CASSSGLAGTDTQYF. CDR3 sequence (DNA): TGTGCCAGCAGTTCGGGACTAGCTGGGACAGATACGCAGTATTTT.

V usage is TRBV27 and J usage is TRBJ2-1, with D possibly being TRBD1 (6 bases). Germline CDR1 MNHEY, CDR2 SMNVEV (reference sequence). CDR3 size: 16 residues. Trimming removed 7 bases from V and 9 bases from J, with 25 bases in between. The CDR3 region is CASTAPTGLTPGEQFF. CDR3 in DNA: TGTGCCAGCACCGCCCCCACAGGGTTAACCCCTGGTGAGCAGTTCTTC.

The sample holds many counts of this clonotype. The CDR3 loop reads CSVPESNIQYF. The CDR3, as DNA: TGCAGCGTACCAGAATCAAACATTCAGTACTTC. The chain carries TRBV29-1 and TRBJ2-4; no clear D gene. The CDR3 loop spans 11 amino acids. The germline V gene has CDR1 SQVTM and CDR2 ANQGSEA. V was clipped by 6 bases and J by 6 bases, with 9 bases between them.

In this sample, this clonotype turned up a few times. The chain links TRBV3-1 to TRBJ2-1; a possible D gene is TRBD2 (5 bases). Germline CDR1 reads LGHDT; CDR2 reads YNNKEL (reference sequence). Trimming removed 4 bases at V and 8 bases at J, with 15 bases between. The CDR3 length is 14 residues. Here the CDR3 DNA reads TGTGCCAGCAGCCTAAGGACTGCTTGGGATGAGCAGTTCTTC. It is translated as CASSLRTAWDEQFF.

This clonotype appeared many times. This chain joins TRBV3-1 and TRBJ1-1; D uncertain. The V and J ends lost 5 bases and 3 bases respectively, with 13 bases between them. The CDR3 contains 14 residues. The germline V gene encodes CDR1 LGHDT and CDR2 YNNKEL (reference sequence). The CDR3 sequence is CASSRLVKDTEAFF. Here the CDR3 DNA reads TGTGCCAGCAGCAGACTGGTAAAAGACACTGAAGCTTTCTTT. Looking up the rest from reference TRBV3-1 and TRBJ1-1 gives the full variable domain: DTAVSQTPKYLVTQMGNDKSIKCEQNLGHDTMYWYKQDSKKFLKIMFSYNNKELIINETVPNRFSPKSPDKAHLNLHINSLELGDSAVYFCASSRLVKDTEAFFGQGTRLTVV.

This clonotype was detected many times. V usage is TRBV6-1 and J usage is TRBJ1-3; D gene uncertain. CDR1 MNHNS and CDR2 SASEGT come from the germline V gene. V lost 1 base and J lost 2, with 6 bases in between. The CDR3 totals 14 residues. CDR3 nucleotides: TGTGCCAGCAGTGAAGGGGAGGCTGGAAACACCATATATTTT. Its protein product is CASSEGEAGNTIYF.